These 21 T cell receptor beta chains were all obtained from the same sample, sequenced in a study of blood T cell repertoires in COVID-19. Sequencing used immunoSEQ multiplex PCR; TCRdb keeps in-frame clones, though not all of them. The data hold fewer than 200,000 clones, with around 86% observed a single time. The material sequenced was PBMCs or T cells enriched from blood (not recorded which). The receptors were sampled from a woman in her thirties or forties in a cohort exposed to, infected with or recovered from COVID-19 (not recorded which).

The chain has TRBV15 and TRBJ2-1; 7 nucleotides line up with TRBD1. CDR3 size: 13 residues. CDR1 LNHNV and CDR2 YYDKDF come from the germline V gene (reference sequence). V trimming: 5 bases; J trimming: 10 bases; junction bases outside the gene matches: 8. CDR3 DNA sequence: TGTGCCACCAGCGTCCGAACAGGGGAAGAGCAGTTCTTC. Its protein is CATSVRTGEEQFF. Combining the CDR3 with reference TRBV15 and TRBJ2-1 gives the whole variable domain DAMVIQNPRYQVTQFGKPVTLSCSQTLNHNVMYWYQQKSSQAPKLLFHYYDKDFNNEADTPDNFQSRRPNTSFCFLDIRSPGLGDTAMYLCATSVRTGEEQFFGPGTRLTVL.

This clone has just one count. This chain links TRBV4-3 with TRBJ1-6; 7 bases line up with TRBD1. The germline V gene has CDR1 LGHNA and CDR2 YSLEER. This CDR3 has 15 residues. V shed 3 bases, J shed 8 bases, and the junction held 7 bases outside the gene matches. The CDR3, as DNA: TGCGCCAGCAGCCAGGAACAGGGGATGGATTCACCCCTCCACTTT. Translated: CASSQEQGMDSPLHF.

The V and J genes are TRBV6-2 or TRBV6-3 and TRBJ2-7; 8 bases fit TRBD1. This CDR3 is built from 15 residues. The ends lost 4 bases at V and 0 bases at J; junction bases unmatched: 5. Germline lookup yields CDR1 MNHEY and CDR2 SVGEGT. The CDR3 coding sequence is TGTGCCAGCAGTTCGGACAGGGAGATCTCCTACGAGCAGTACTTC. Its protein product is CASSSDREISYEQYF.

This chain uses TRBV11-2 with TRBJ2-7; D is uncertain. Per germline, CDR1 SGHAT and CDR2 FQNNGV. The CDR3 length is 15 residues. V was cut by 2 bases and J by 2 bases, with 13 bases left in between. CDR3 sequence (DNA): TGTGCCAGCAGCTTACGATCCCCAGGCCCCTACGAGCAGTACTTC. Translating it yields CASSLRSPGPYEQYF. The entire variable domain, with the rest obtained from reference TRBV11-2 and TRBJ2-7, is as follows: EAGVAQSPRYKIIEKRQSVAFWCNPISGHATLYWYQQILGQGPKLLIQFQNNGVVDDSQLPKDRFSAERLKGVDSTLKIQPAKLEDSAVYLCASSLRSPGPYEQYFGPGTRLTVT.

V is TRBV9 and J is TRBJ2-5; 9 bases map to TRBD2. This CDR3 contains 17 residues. Per germline, CDR1 SGDLS and CDR2 YYNGEE. Germline trimming cut 0 bases from V and 2 bases from J; bases unmatched to any gene: 8. The CDR3 here is CASSVEGAGGPQETQYF. In DNA, the CDR3 is TGTGCCAGCAGCGTAGAGGGGGCGGGAGGGCCACAAGAGACCCAGTACTTC. The variable domain in full, with the rest retrieved from reference TRBV9 and TRBJ2-5, is DSGVTQTPKHLITATGQRVTLRCSPRSGDLSVYWYQQSLDQGLQFLIQYYNGEERAKGNILERFSAQQFPDLHSELNLSSLELGDSALYFCASSVEGAGGPQETQYFGPGTRLLVL.

The chain combines TRBV4-3 with TRBJ2-5; D perhaps matches TRBD1 (5 bases). Trimming took off 0 bases at V and 2 bases at J, with 10 bases between the two ends. Germline CDR1 and CDR2: LGHNA and YSLEER. CDR3 size: 15 residues. In DNA form, the CDR3 reads TGCGCCAGCAGCCAAGATAGAGACAGACAAGAGACCCAGTACTTC. As protein: CASSQDRDRQETQYF.

The chain recombines TRBV11-2 with TRBJ2-1; TRBD1 agrees at 9 bases. The CDR3 covers 16 residues. Losses at the gene ends were 4 bases for V and 5 bases for J; bases not matched to a gene: 9. Per the germline V gene, CDR1 is SGHAT and CDR2 is FQNNGV. The CDR3 protein is CASSSGTGGAHNEQFF. Written as DNA, the CDR3 is TGTGCCAGCAGCTCCGGAACAGGGGGCGCACACAATGAGCAGTTCTTC.

The J gene is TRBJ1-3, the V gene TRBV7-9, with 7 bases that match TRBD1. This CDR3 is built from 17 residues. J was trimmed by 2 bases and V by 5 bases; bases with no gene match: 12. CDR1 and CDR2 from the germline V gene are SEHNR and FQNEAQ (reference sequence). The CDR3 DNA reads TGTGCCAGCAGCCCGACAGGGTCGTCGAGAGCTGGAAACACCATATATTTT. Translated: CASSPTGSSRAGNTIYF.

This rearrangement joins TRBV7-9 to TRBJ2-7; possible D gene TRBD1, 6 bases. Per the germline V gene, CDR1 is SEHNR and CDR2 is FQNEAQ (reference sequence). The V gene lost 5 bases and the J gene lost 4 bases, with 12 bases spanning the gap. The CDR3 totals 13 residues. The CDR3 DNA sequence: TGTGCCAGCAGCGCCCAGACAGGATACGAGCAGTACTTC. Amino acids: CASSAQTGYEQYF.

J is TRBJ2-3 and V is TRBV7-6; D is perhaps TRBD2 (6 bases). CDR1 and CDR2 (germline): SGHVS, FNYEAQ. The CDR3 spans 17 residues. V was pared by 4 bases and J by 2 bases, with 19 bases between. CDR3 loop: CASSSGLGGTPTDTQYF. CDR3 nucleotide sequence: TGTGCCAGCAGCTCGGGATTAGGCGGGACTCCCACAGATACGCAGTATTTT.

This clone occurred a few times. J is TRBJ1-2 and V is TRBV11-3, with D possibly being TRBD1 (6 bases). The CDR3 runs to 13 residues. V was shortened by 1 base and J by 8 bases, with 11 bases between the two germline ends. Germline CDR1 SGHNT, CDR2 YENEEA. Here the CDR3 DNA reads TGTGCCAGCAGCTTAGGACAGGTCGACGGCTACACCTTC. Translating gives CASSLGQVDGYTF.

The chain links TRBV11-3 to TRBJ1-2, with 7 bases aligning to TRBD1. Germline CDR1 is SGHNT and CDR2 is YENEEA. With V trimmed by 6 bases and J by 6 bases, 10 bases remained unmatched. This CDR3 contains 14 residues. The CDR3 is CASSLSRQGDGYTF. The CDR3 DNA sequence: TGTGCCAGCAGTCTAAGTCGGCAGGGGGATGGCTACACCTTC.

This clone was detected only once. The chain joins TRBV7-9 to TRBJ2-7, with D perhaps matching TRBD1 (6 bases). The V gene lost 2 bases and the J gene lost 7 bases, with 15 bases spanning the gap. CDR3 length: 14 amino acids. Germline CDR1 is SEHNR and CDR2 is FQNEAQ (reference sequence). CDR3 nucleotides: TGTGCCAGCAGCTTAACCCAGGGGTCCTGGGAGCAGTACTTC. Translating gives CASSLTQGSWEQYF.

The chain links TRBV28 to TRBJ2-3, with D possibly matching TRBD2 (5 bases). CDR3 length: 16 residues. Germline CDR1 is MDHEN and CDR2 is SYDVKM. With 4 bases removed from V and 0 bases from J, the gap between germline ends came to 14 bases. This chain's CDR3 is CASSSSSGASTDTQYF. The CDR3 DNA reads as TGTGCCAGCAGTTCCTCCAGCGGTGCTAGCACAGATACGCAGTATTTT.

The chain combines TRBV4-3 with TRBJ1-4, with D hard to call. Trimming left V 4 bases short and J 2 bases short, with 14 bases between. Germline CDR1 reads LGHNA; CDR2 reads YSLEER. CDR3 length: 16 amino acids. CDR3 sequence (DNA): TGCGCCAGCAGCCCCAGGCGGCGGGCCACTAATGAAAAACTGTTTTTT. Translated, it gives CASSPRRRATNEKLFF.

CDR3 bases: TGTGCCAGCAGCGTAGGCTCGCGGGAGATGCCCGAGCAGTACTTC. Protein product: CASSVGSREMPEQYF. The rearrangement uses TRBV9 and TRBJ2-7; 7 bases agree with TRBD2. Germline assignment: CDR1 SGDLS and CDR2 YYNGEE. J gave up 6 bases and V 0 bases, and 9 bases lay outside the gene matches. The CDR3 runs 15 residues. Full variable domain (rest looked up from reference TRBV9 and TRBJ2-7): DSGVTQTPKHLITATGQRVTLRCSPRSGDLSVYWYQQSLDQGLQFLIQYYNGEERAKGNILERFSAQQFPDLHSELNLSSLELGDSALYFCASSVGSREMPEQYFGPGTRLTVT.

The V gene is TRBV6-5, the J gene TRBJ1-5; D is undetermined. The CDR3 is 13 amino acids. Looked up from germline, CDR1 is MNHEY and CDR2 is SVGAGI. Trimming removed 3 bases from V and 7 bases from J, with 10 bases in between. CDR3 residues: CASSYSERQPQHF. The DNA of the CDR3 is TGTGCCAGCAGTTATTCGGAGAGACAGCCCCAGCATTTT.

The CDR3 sequence: CASSQGSSGNTIYF. The CDR3 bases are TGTGCCAGCAGCCAAGGGAGCTCTGGAAACACCATATATTTT. V and J are TRBV3-1 (or the pseudogene TRBV3-2) and TRBJ1-3; D ambiguous. The germline gives CDR1 LGHDT, CDR2 YNNKEL (reference sequence). The length of the CDR3 is 14 residues. With 1 base removed from V and 0 bases from J, the gap between germline ends came to 4 bases.

The chain carries TRBV28 and TRBJ2-3; 7 nucleotides align to TRBD2. Germline lookup yields CDR1 MDHEN and CDR2 SYDVKM. Germline trimming cut 5 bases from V and 4 bases from J; bases unmatched to any gene: 12. The CDR3 has 16 amino acids. The CDR3 nucleotides are TGTGCCAGCAGTCCCCGGGACTATCTTGTTTCAGATACGCAGTATTTT. This gives the protein CASSPRDYLVSDTQYF. Filled out from reference TRBV28 and TRBJ2-3, the complete variable domain reads DVKVTQSSRYLVKRTGEKVFLECVQDMDHENMFWYRQDPGLGLRLIYFSYDVKMKEKGDIPEGYSVSREKKERFSLILESASTNQTSMYLCASSPRDYLVSDTQYFGPGTRLTVL.

The chain combines TRBV7-9 with TRBJ1-1; 8 nucleotides line up with TRBD1. CDR3 size: 15 residues. Germline loops: CDR1 SEHNR, CDR2 FQNEAQ (reference sequence). Trimming took 5 bases from V and 5 from J; bases not matched to a gene: 10. The CDR3 nucleotides read TGTGCCAGCAGCCAAACGGGACAGGTTACGACTGAAGCTTTCTTT. Its protein is CASSQTGQVTTEAFF.

The J gene is TRBJ1-1, the V gene TRBV6-5, with D unclear. The CDR3 consists of 11 residues. CDR1 and CDR2 (germline): MNHEY, SVGAGI. The V end was cut by 6 bases, the J end by 6 bases, with 8 bases between. The CDR3 loop reads CASSPQAEAFF. The CDR3 nucleotides read TGTGCCAGCAGCCCCCAGGCTGAAGCTTTCTTT.